Listed here are 20 T cell receptor beta chains from one sample, sequenced in a study of control samples from healthy donors and cancer patients. Sequenced by immunoSEQ multiplex PCR; TCRdb stores in-frame clones only, minus some. The repertoire holds about 40,000 clones, with roughly nine tenths as singletons. Input material: blood. The receptors stem from a woman aged 45-65 years in good health.

This clone occurred once. V gene TRBV27 combines with J gene TRBJ2-2, with D possibly being TRBD1 (5 bases). V gave up 6 bases and J gave up 4 bases, with 12 bases separating them. The CDR3 is 14 residues long. Germline values: CDR1 MNHEY, CDR2 SMNVEV (reference sequence). CDR3 DNA sequence: TGTGCCAGCAGCCAGACAGCACTCACCGGGGAGCTGTTTTTT. It encodes CASSQTALTGELFF.

This clone was detected only once. The CDR3 DNA is TGTGCCAGCAGCAAAGATGGGTCAGATAGGCTCCTCTACGAGCAGTACTTC. Amino acid sequence: CASSKDGSDRLLYEQYF. The J gene is TRBJ2-7, the V gene TRBV21-1. TRBV21-1 is reported as a pseudogene. The CDR3 runs 17 residues.

The chain joins TRBV5-4 to TRBJ1-1; 11 positions agree with TRBD1. Germline V gives CDR1 SGHNT, CDR2 YYREEE (reference sequence). CDR3 length equals 13 residues. V lost 5 bases to trimming and J lost 8 bases; unmatched junction nucleotides: 5. CDR3 loop: CASSPGQGAEAFF. In nucleotides, the CDR3 is TGTGCCAGCAGTCCTGGACAGGGGGCCGAAGCTTTCTTT.

The rearrangement links TRBV2 to TRBJ1-2; D unresolved. CDR3 length: 14 amino acids. V was clipped by 6 bases and J by 0 bases, with 11 bases between them. Germline V gene data show CDR1 as SNHLY and CDR2 as FYNNEI. CDR3 amino acids: CASRLQQANYGYTF. The CDR3 nucleotides read TGTGCCAGCAGATTGCAGCAAGCTAACTATGGCTACACCTTC.

The V and J genes are TRBV19 and TRBJ1-4, with D hard to call. Germline assignment: CDR1 LNHDA and CDR2 SQIVND (reference sequence). The V and J ends lost 5 bases and 0 bases respectively, with 19 bases between them. The CDR3 is 18 residues long. CDR3 region: CASSVVSLLGATNEKLFF. CDR3 bases: TGTGCCAGTAGTGTGGTTTCGTTGTTAGGTGCAACTAATGAAAAACTGTTTTTT.

This chain uses TRBV7-2 with TRBJ2-7, with 7 bases matching TRBD1. The CDR3 sequence is 14 residues long. J was trimmed by 5 bases and V by 5 bases; bases with no gene match: 9. CDR1 and CDR2 (germline): SGHTA, FQGNSA. This CDR3 reads CASSQQGFANEQYF. Written as DNA, the CDR3 is TGTGCCAGCAGCCAACAGGGGTTTGCTAACGAGCAGTACTTC.

The V call is TRBV28, the J call TRBJ1-4; D not certain. The CDR3 contains 13 residues. V was clipped by 2 bases and J by 6 bases, with 7 bases between them. Per the germline V gene, CDR1 is MDHEN and CDR2 is SYDVKM. The CDR3 region has the DNA TGTGCCAGCAGTTTAGCGGGCGATGAAAAACTGTTTTTT. This encodes CASSLAGDEKLFF.

J is TRBJ1-4 and V is TRBV5-6, with a possible D match to TRBD1 (5 bases). Trimming removed 0 bases from V and 7 bases from J, with 10 bases in between. The V gene's germline CDR1 is SGHDT and CDR2 YYEEEE. CDR3 size: 14 residues. This chain's CDR3 is CASSLGAGFEKLFF. The CDR3 DNA follows: TGTGCCAGCAGCTTGGGGGCAGGGTTTGAAAAACTGTTTTTT.

The gene calls are TRBV11-3 and TRBJ1-6, with 7 positions matching TRBD1. The germline V gene has CDR1 SGHNT and CDR2 YENEEA. Trimming took 0 bases from V and 7 from J; bases not matched to a gene: 0. The CDR3 has 14 amino acids. The CDR3 reads CASSLEGGNSPLHF. Written as DNA, the CDR3 is TGTGCCAGCAGCTTAGAAGGGGGCAATTCACCCCTCCACTTT.

The rearrangement links TRBV6-5 to TRBJ2-7; D gene ambiguous. Germline values: CDR1 MNHEY, CDR2 SVGAGI. The V gene lost 9 bases and the J gene lost 0 bases, with 6 bases spanning the gap. The CDR3 spans 11 residues. The CDR3 sequence: CASATSYEQYF. As DNA, the CDR3 is TGTGCCAGTGCCACCTCCTACGAGCAGTACTTC.

The genes are TRBV10-1 and TRBJ2-2; the match to TRBD1 covers 7 bases. CDR1 WNHNN and CDR2 SYGVQD come from the germline V gene (reference sequence). With 7 bases clipped from V and 4 bases from J, the junction kept 9 bases outside the gene matches. The length of the CDR3 is 15 residues. CDR3 region: CASIGNRGSTGELFF. CDR3 coding DNA: TGCGCCAGCATTGGAAACAGGGGTAGCACCGGGGAGCTGTTTTTT.

The chain couples TRBV10-3 to TRBJ2-7, with TRBD1 matching over 8 bases. The CDR3 covers 13 residues. Germline V lookup: CDR1 ENHRY, CDR2 SYGVKD. The junction had 4 bases not matched to a gene; V was cut back by 6 bases and J by 3 bases. The CDR3 protein is CAISRDRNYEQYF. The CDR3 nucleotides are TGTGCCATCAGCAGGGACAGGAACTACGAGCAGTACTTC.

The V and J genes are TRBV5-6 and TRBJ2-1; TRBD2 agrees at 7 bases. Trimming removed 1 base from V and 6 bases from J; junction bases left unmatched: 16. In germline, CDR1 is SGHDT, CDR2 YYEEEE. CDR3 length equals 18 residues. The CDR3 protein is CASSLLGGAGLIINEQFF. As DNA, the CDR3 is TGTGCCAGCAGCTTGCTCGGCGGCGCGGGACTAATTATCAATGAGCAGTTCTTC. The variable domain in full, with the rest retrieved from reference TRBV5-6 and TRBJ2-1, is DAGVTQSPTHLIKTRGQQVTLRCSPKSGHDTVSWYQQALGQGPQFIFQYYEEEERQRGNFPDRFSGHQFPNYSSELNVNALLLGDSALYLCASSLLGGAGLIINEQFFGPGTRLTVL.

The chain has TRBV2 and TRBJ2-1; the D gene is possibly TRBD2 (7 bases). CDR1 SNHLY and CDR2 FYNNEI come from the germline V gene. V shed 6 bases and J shed 7 bases, with 22 bases lying between them. This CDR3 is built from 16 residues. CDR3 sequence (DNA): TGTGCCAGCAGCCCTCGGAGGGGGGGGGCCCCGAATGAGCAGTTCTTC. Its protein product is CASSPRRGGAPNEQFF.

The genes are TRBV7-3 and TRBJ2-7, with unresolved D. Trimming took off 4 bases at V and 4 bases at J, with 29 bases between the two ends. Germline assignment: CDR1 SGHTA and CDR2 FQGTGA. The CDR3 is 19 amino acids. The CDR3 loop is CASSYTPDRTPTKRYEQYF. CDR3 nucleotide sequence: TGTGCCAGCAGCTACACCCCAGATCGGACGCCGACCAAAAGGTACGAGCAGTACTTC.

Of note for this clone: At one of its ends the junction is not consistent with the germline gene, which may arise from a read error. Other DNA sequences in this sample translate to the same CDR3. The chain employs TRBV7-2 and TRBJ1-2; D is ambiguous. Germline CDR1 is SGHTA and CDR2 is FQGNSA. This CDR3 region has 16 residues. In DNA form, the CDR3 reads TGTGCCAGTAGCTCCACTCGCAACAGTAAAATTTATGGCTACACCTTC. It translates to CASSSTRNSKIYGYTF.

V gene TRBV4-3 combines with J gene TRBJ2-2; no clear D gene. CDR1 is LGHNA, CDR2 YSLEER, per germline. The length of the CDR3 is 15 residues. Trimming shortened V by 4 bases and J by 6 bases, and 15 bases separated the two germline ends. DNA of the CDR3: TGCGCCAGCAGCCCTAGTAGGGTTTGGTCCGGGGAGCTGTTTTTT. It yields the protein CASSPSRVWSGELFF.

This clone was found once. The genes are TRBV4-1 and TRBJ1-6, with 7 positions matching TRBD1. The CDR3 has 14 residues. Trimming took 4 bases from V and 5 from J; bases not matched to a gene: 2. From germline, CDR1 is MGHRA and CDR2 YSYEKL. In DNA, the CDR3 is TGCGCCAGCAGCCCACAGGGGAATAATTCACCCCTCCACTTT. It codes for CASSPQGNNSPLHF.

The chain has TRBV5-1 and TRBJ2-3; possible D gene TRBD2, 6 bases. The ends were cut back, 4 bases at V and 2 bases at J, with 8 bases in the middle. Germline V gives CDR1 SGHRS, CDR2 YFSETQ. This CDR3 spans 13 amino acids. The DNA of the CDR3 is TGCGCCAGCAGCGGGGGGACCACAGATACGCAGTATTTT. Translated: CASSGGTTDTQYF.

The chain carries TRBV7-3 and TRBJ2-1; 8 bases are shared with TRBD2. The germline CDR1 and CDR2 sequences are SGHTA and FQGTGA. The ends lost 4 bases at V and 8 bases at J; junction bases unmatched: 10. The CDR3 has 15 amino acids. In DNA, the CDR3 is TGTGCCAGCAGCTCCCAGGGCGGGGGGATCCATGAGCAGTTCTTC. Its translation is CASSSQGGGIHEQFF.